This TCR beta chain derives from a study of T-cell memory formation after mild COVID-19. CDR1 SGDLS and CDR2 YYNGEE come from the germline V gene. Trimming pared 0 bases from V and 2 bases from J, leaving 9 bases between. The CDR3 spans 14 residues. TCRdb used MiXCR to reprocess the 5' RACE reads, holding one entry per CDR3 protein. The sample holds about 430,000 distinct CDR3 sequences, 20% to 25% seen once. What was sequenced was PBMCs or a T cell subset sorted from them (not recorded which). The genes are TRBV9 and TRBJ2-7; D call uncertain. The receptor was isolated from an adult woman who had mild COVID-19 (a few samples of this study predate the infection). Cell type and time point are not known. The CDR3 loop reads CASSVDTTPYEQYF. CDR3 sequence (DNA): TGTGCCAGCAGCGTAGATACAACCCCCTACGAGCAGTACTTC.